The 9 T cell receptor beta chains below all came from one sample that was sequenced in a study of blood T cells in healthy people across ages. Then a second PCR, running roughly 6 to 12 cycles, was carried out with a sample-barcoded 5' primer and a J-beta primer mix. In TCRdb, the 5' RACE reads were re-called with MiXCR into one record per CDR3 protein. The sample carries some 1,800,000 distinct CDR3 sequences, around 40% recorded once. Sequencing used blood. These receptors all come from a human donor in good health.

The chain couples TRBV7-3 to TRBJ1-1, with 8 bases aligning to TRBD1. Germline loops: CDR1 SGHTA, CDR2 FQGTGA. This CDR3 is 16 amino acids long. V was clipped by 2 bases and J by 1 base; unmatched bases: 6. Here the CDR3 DNA reads TGTGCCAGCAGCTTACCAGGACAGGGCCCGAACACTGAAGCTTTCTTT. Translated, it gives CASSLPGQGPNTEAFF.

This clonotype was detected a few times. The chain employs TRBV6-2 or TRBV6-3 and TRBJ1-2, with 7 bases aligning to TRBD1. Looked up from germline, CDR1 is MNHEY and CDR2 is SVGEGT. This CDR3 contains 14 residues. Germline trimming cut 4 bases from V and 4 bases from J; bases unmatched to any gene: 6. The CDR3 here is CASSSFGTVYGYTF. The CDR3 DNA reads TGTGCCAGCAGTTCGTTCGGGACAGTCTATGGCTACACCTTC.

The count of this clonotype is one. The CDR3 protein is CASSFVQALRRNNYGYTF. For the CDR3, the DNA is TGTGCCAGCAGCTTTGTACAGGCCTTACGCCGGAATAACTATGGCTACACCTTC. The chain carries TRBV7-2 and TRBJ1-2; D might be TRBD1 (5 bases). Between the trimmed V and J ends, which lost 3 bases and 1 base, there was a span of 21 bases. This CDR3 region has 18 residues. Germline V CDR1 and CDR2: SGHTA, FQGNSA.

The chain couples TRBV7-9 to TRBJ1-1, with 10 bases lining up with TRBD1. The germline V gene encodes CDR1 SEHNR and CDR2 FQNEAQ (reference sequence). With 5 bases clipped from V and 7 bases from J, the junction kept 10 bases outside the gene matches. CDR3 length equals 15 residues. The CDR3 DNA reads TGTGCCAGCAGCCCCGATGACAGGGGGCGGGTTGAAGCTTTCTTT. Protein product: CASSPDDRGRVEAFF.

This clonotype came up a few times. This chain connects TRBV2 to TRBJ1-2; TRBD1 matches at 7 bases. CDR1 is SNHLY and CDR2 is FYNNEI in the germline V gene. With V trimmed by 6 bases and J by 4 bases, 11 bases remained unmatched. This CDR3 has 15 amino acids. The CDR3: CASRPGKGQFYGYTF. The DNA of the CDR3 is TGTGCCAGCAGACCCGGGAAGGGACAGTTCTATGGCTACACCTTC.

Only a few counts were recorded for this clonotype. The rearrangement links TRBV29-1 to TRBJ2-7; D perhaps matches TRBD1 (5 bases). V dropped 2 bases and J dropped 2 bases, with 10 bases sitting between them. Germline-derived CDR1 and CDR2 are SQVTM and ANQGSEA. CDR3 size: 13 residues. The CDR3 protein is CSVESDTTYEQYF. CDR3 DNA: TGCAGCGTTGAATCGGACACCACCTACGAGCAGTACTTC.

This chain uses TRBV12-3 or TRBV12-4 with TRBJ2-7; 10 bases are a match to TRBD2. The CDR3 totals 14 residues. The V gene end was trimmed by 11 bases and the J gene end by 0 bases; junction bases not matched to a gene: 7. The CDR3 nucleotides read TGTGCCTGCACTCCTAGCGGGAGCTCCTACGAGCAGTACTTC. Amino acids: CACTPSGSSYEQYF.

The V gene is TRBV29-1, the J gene TRBJ2-5; 9 nucleotides match TRBD2. The CDR3 sequence is 13 residues long. Germline CDR1 and CDR2: SQVTM and ANQGSEA. V shed 6 bases, J shed 4 bases, and the junction held 6 bases outside the gene matches. The CDR3 DNA is TGCAGCGTAAGGGCGGGGGGGCGAGAGACCCAGTACTTC. Amino acid sequence: CSVRAGGRETQYF.

The chain couples TRBV15 to TRBJ1-5; a possible D gene is TRBD1 (6 bases). The CDR3 covers 14 residues. Germline values: CDR1 LNHNV, CDR2 YYDKDF (reference sequence). V was trimmed by 8 bases and J by 4 bases, leaving 15 bases between them. CDR3 region: CATRSQGQNQPQHF. In DNA, the CDR3 is TGTGCCACCCGGAGCCAGGGACAAAATCAGCCCCAGCATTTT.